The clone carrying this T cell receptor (beta chain) has ten or more counts. Its target is not known. This sample is part of a study of identical twins. The CDR3 length is 12 residues. Germline-derived CDR1 and CDR2 are SEHNR and FQNEAQ (reference sequence). V lost 2 bases and J 11 bases, leaving 12 bases between the germline ends. Study-wide findings and caveats: The models gave estimates that fell short of the out-of-frame TCR alpha sharing seen in monozygotic twins.

It was template switching that added a universal primer site, and there were unique molecular identifiers on the cDNA. TCRdb re-analysed the 5' RACE reads in MiXCR, keeping a single row per CDR3 protein. The table shows more than 650,000 distinct CDR3 sequences, with approximately 6.1% occurring only once. The sequence was collected from a man aged 18 to 35 in good health. Sequencing was carried out using naive T cells sorted from blood. The rearrangement uses TRBV7-9 and TRBJ1-1; D unclear. The chain's CDR3 is CASSLQEYGAFF. DNA of the CDR3: TGTGCCAGCAGCTTACAGGAGTATGGGGCTTTCTTT.